This T cell receptor (beta chain) was captured in a study of T cells in Graves' hyperthyroidism and ophthalmopathy. The overall study: Before any treatment, at initial diagnosis, peripheral blood was collected.

In its sample, this clonotype was seen many times. Diagnoses used clinical symptoms, serum thyroxine and TRAb, thyroid ultrasound and orbital computed tomography. Amplification targeted TCR beta CDR3 regions from RNA transcripts. The TCR CDR3 first-round RT-PCR relied on the HTBI primer set. TCRdb reprocessed the multiplex PCR reads via MiXCR and lists one record per CDR3 protein. The sample has approximately 710,000 distinct CDR3 sequences; approximately 15% are singletons. Specimen: blood. The clonotype originates from a man between 45 and 60 years old with Graves' hyperthyroidism.

The CDR3 DNA reads as TGTGCCAGCAGTGGTCGGGTCAGAACAGATACGCAGTATTTT. This gives the protein CASSGRVRTDTQYF. The genes are TRBV2 and TRBJ2-3, with unresolved D. Germline CDR1 is SNHLY and CDR2 is FYNNEI. This CDR3 is 14 amino acids long. V lost 4 bases and J lost 3, with 11 bases in between. Complete variable domain (other parts from reference TRBV2 and TRBJ2-3): EPEVTQTPSHQVTQMGQEVILRCVPISNHLYFYWYRQILGQKVEFLVSFYNNEISEKSEIFDDQFSVERPDGSNFTLKIRSTKLEDSAMYFCASSGRVRTDTQYFGPGTRLTVL.